This TCR beta chain was retrieved from a study of beta chain features in type 1 diabetes. Study results and caveats: When VDJ junctions were examined, type 1 diabetes patients showed fewer insertions and more deletions.

On this clone: No antigen is known for it.

The entirety of the isolated RNA underwent reverse transcription, so expressed TCRB transcripts were sequenced. Here immunoSEQ multiplex PCR was the method, and the copy in TCRdb shows in-frame clones only, minus some. The table includes roughly 400,000 clones, about 15% detected once. CDR1 and CDR2 from the germline V gene are SNHLY and FYNNEI. This CDR3 has 13 residues. V shed 6 bases and J 5 bases; nucleotides not matched to a gene: 2. Purity (above 98%) was reached by all sorted populations. The V gene is TRBV2, the J gene TRBJ1-4; 8 nucleotides line up with TRBD1. The sequence derives from a man aged 25 to 45 in good health. Input material: naive CD4+ T cells from blood. The CDR3 here is CASSWTGNEKLFF. The CDR3 bases are TGTGCCAGCAGCTGGACAGGGAATGAAAAACTGTTTTTT.